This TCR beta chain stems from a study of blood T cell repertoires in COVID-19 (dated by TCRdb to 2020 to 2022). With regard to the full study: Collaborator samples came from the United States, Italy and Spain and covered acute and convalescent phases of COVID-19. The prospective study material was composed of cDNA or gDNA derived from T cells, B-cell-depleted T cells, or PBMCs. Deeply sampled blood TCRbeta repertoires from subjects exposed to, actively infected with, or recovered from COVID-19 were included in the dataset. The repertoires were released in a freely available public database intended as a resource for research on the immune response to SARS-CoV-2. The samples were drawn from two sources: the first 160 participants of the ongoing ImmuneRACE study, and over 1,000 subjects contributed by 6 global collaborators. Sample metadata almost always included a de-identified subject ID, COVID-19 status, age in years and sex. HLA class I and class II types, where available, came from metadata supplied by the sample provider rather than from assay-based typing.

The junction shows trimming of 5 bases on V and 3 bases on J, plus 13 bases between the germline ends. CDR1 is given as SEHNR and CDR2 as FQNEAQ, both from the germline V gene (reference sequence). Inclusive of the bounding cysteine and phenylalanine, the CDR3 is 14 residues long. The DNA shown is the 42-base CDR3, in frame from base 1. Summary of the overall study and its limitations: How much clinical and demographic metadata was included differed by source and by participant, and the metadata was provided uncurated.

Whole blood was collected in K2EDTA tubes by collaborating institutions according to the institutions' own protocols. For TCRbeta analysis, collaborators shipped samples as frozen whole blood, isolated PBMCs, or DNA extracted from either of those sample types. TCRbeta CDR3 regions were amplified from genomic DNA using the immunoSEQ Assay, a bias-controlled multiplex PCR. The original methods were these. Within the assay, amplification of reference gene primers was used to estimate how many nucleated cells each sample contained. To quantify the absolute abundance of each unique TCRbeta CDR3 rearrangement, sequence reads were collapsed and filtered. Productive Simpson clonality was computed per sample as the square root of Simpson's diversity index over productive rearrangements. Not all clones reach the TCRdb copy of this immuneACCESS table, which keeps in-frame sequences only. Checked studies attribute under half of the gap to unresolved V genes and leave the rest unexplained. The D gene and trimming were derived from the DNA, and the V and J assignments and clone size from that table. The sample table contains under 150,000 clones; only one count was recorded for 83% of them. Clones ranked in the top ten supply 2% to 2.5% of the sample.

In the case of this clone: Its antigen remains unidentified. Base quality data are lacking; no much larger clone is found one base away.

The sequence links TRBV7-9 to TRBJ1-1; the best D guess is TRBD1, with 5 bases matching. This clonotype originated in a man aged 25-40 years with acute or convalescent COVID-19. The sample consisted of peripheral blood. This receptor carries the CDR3 CASSPPDTYTEAFF. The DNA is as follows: TGTGCCAGCAGCCCCCCGGACACGTACACTGAAGCTTTCTTT.